The T cell receptor (beta chain) under discussion was sequenced for a study of blood T cell repertoires in COVID-19. Study overall: From T cells, B-cell-depleted T cells, or PBMCs came the material, which was cDNA or gDNA.

V dropped 5 bases and J dropped 10 bases, with 17 bases sitting between them. In germline, CDR1 is MNHEY, CDR2 SVGEGT. The CDR3 sequence is 13 residues long. In the original processing: Amplified reference gene primers provided the basis for estimating nucleated cell counts. Here immunoSEQ multiplex PCR was the method, and the copy in TCRdb shows in-frame clones only, minus some. V and J calls and clone size are those listed in that table; D and trimming were worked out from the DNA. This sample has approximately 170,000 clones, with 88% found just once. Specimen: peripheral blood. The rearrangement uses TRBV6-2 or TRBV6-3 and TRBJ1-1; TRBD1 might be the D (5 bases). This TCR came from a man in his forties or fifties who had recovered from COVID-19. The CDR3 is CASSPGRGVSAFF. The DNA of the CDR3 is TGTGCCAGCAGTCCAGGGAGGGGAGTCTCAGCTTTCTTT.